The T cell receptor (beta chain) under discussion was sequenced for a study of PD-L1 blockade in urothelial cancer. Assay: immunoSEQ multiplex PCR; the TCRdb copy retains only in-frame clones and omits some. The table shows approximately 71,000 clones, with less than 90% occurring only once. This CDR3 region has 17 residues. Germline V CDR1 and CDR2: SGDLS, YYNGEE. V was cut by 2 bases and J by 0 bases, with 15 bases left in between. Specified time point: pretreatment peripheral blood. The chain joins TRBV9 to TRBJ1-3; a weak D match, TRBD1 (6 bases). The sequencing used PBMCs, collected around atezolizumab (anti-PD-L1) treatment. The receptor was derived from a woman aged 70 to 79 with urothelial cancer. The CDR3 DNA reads TGTGCCAGCAGCGTGACTCCGACAGGCATCTCTGGAAACACCATATATTTT. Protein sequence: CASSVTPTGISGNTIYF.